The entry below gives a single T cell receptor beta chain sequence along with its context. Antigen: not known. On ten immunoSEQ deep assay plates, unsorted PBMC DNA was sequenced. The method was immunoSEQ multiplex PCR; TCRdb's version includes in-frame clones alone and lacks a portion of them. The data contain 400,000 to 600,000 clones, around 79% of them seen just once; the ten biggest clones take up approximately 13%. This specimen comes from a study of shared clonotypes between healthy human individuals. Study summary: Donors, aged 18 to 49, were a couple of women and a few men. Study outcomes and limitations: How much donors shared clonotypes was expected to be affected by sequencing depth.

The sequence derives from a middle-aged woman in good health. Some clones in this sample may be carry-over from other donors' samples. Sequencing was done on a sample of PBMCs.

The CDR3 sequence: CASSQAQLAATPYEQYF. Here the CDR3 DNA reads TGTGCCAGCAGCCAAGCACAACTAGCGGCCACCCCCTACGAGCAGTACTTC. The J gene is TRBJ2-7, the V gene TRBV4-2; TRBD2 agrees at 8 bases. This CDR3 is built from 17 residues. In germline, CDR1 is LGHNA, CDR2 YNFKEQ. V lost 1 base to trimming and J lost 2 bases; unmatched junction nucleotides: 10.